Sequencing of this T cell receptor (beta chain) was carried out in a study of blood T cell repertoires in COVID-19. The wider study: COVID-19 samples from acute and convalescent phases originated in the United States, Italy and Spain. From T cells, B-cell-depleted T cells, or PBMCs came the material, which was cDNA or gDNA.

The V gene end was trimmed by 6 bases and the J gene end by 4 bases; junction bases not matched to a gene: 15. The germline V gene encodes CDR1 KGHSH and CDR2 LQKENI. This CDR3 region has 17 residues. Methods used by the authors: Quantification of nucleated cells was approximated via reference gene primer amplification. Clones were sequenced by immunoSEQ multiplex PCR, and TCRdb holds only the in-frame ones, with some missing. V, J and clone size derive from that table, while D and trimming were established from the DNA sequence. The data show roughly 50,000 clones, roughly 80% seen once. The TCR originated in a woman in her fifties or sixties with acute or convalescent COVID-19. V usage is TRBV18 and J usage is TRBJ2-1; TRBD2 agrees at 7 bases. The sample taken for sequencing was peripheral blood. CDR3 nucleotides: TGTGCCAGCTCCCGCTTGAGGTCGGGGGGAAGTTACAATGAGCAGTTCTTC. Amino acid sequence: CASSRLRSGGSYNEQFF.